This T cell receptor (beta chain) is drawn from a study of PD-1 blockade in classical Hodgkin lymphoma. This clone was recorded only once. TCRdb keeps only in-frame clones here, not all; method: immunoSEQ multiplex PCR. In the table there are 65,000 to 95,000 clones, approximately 88% of which are singletons. Patients all relapsed after autologous stem cell transplantation, and there was variation in brentuximab vedotin exposure. This clonotype was obtained from a human donor with classical Hodgkin lymphoma. The specimen comprised peripheral blood mononuclear cells (PBMCs), sampled at baseline.

The CDR3 sequence: CASSPTGGVETQYF. CDR3 sequence (DNA): TGTGCCAGCAGTCCAACAGGGGGGGTGGAGACCCAGTACTTC. The chain combines TRBV6-1 with TRBJ2-5; tentative D call: TRBD1 (8 bases). Trimming took 5 bases from V and 5 from J, leaving 15 bases between them. The CDR3 spans 14 residues. Germline V gene lookup returns CDR1 MNHNS and CDR2 SASEGT.